This record concerns one T cell receptor (beta chain) sequence. What it recognizes is unknown. This specimen belongs to a study of CD8 T cells in Susac syndrome. Study-level results: Clonal expansion did not appear in Susac syndrome CD4+ T cell repertoires.

Germline V gene sequence: CDR1 SGHDT, CDR2 YYEEEE. The CDR3 covers 17 residues. V shed 0 bases and J shed 4 bases, with 19 bases lying between them. After extraction with the RNeasy kit, roughly 0.5 to 1 ug of the RNA was reverse transcribed using random hexamers. Each CDR3 protein is one row after TCRdb ran MiXCR on the immunoSEQ multiplex PCR reads. The sample contains roughly 200,000 distinct CDR3 sequences, more than 85% of which appear only once. The sequenced target, TCR beta, came from blood CD8+ and CD4+ T cells. The patients with Susac syndrome satisfied recently defined diagnostic criteria for either definite or probable disease.

The sample was CD4+ T cells from PBMCs. This sequence joins TRBV5-6 and TRBJ1-1; no clear D gene. This receptor was taken from a human donor with Susac syndrome. The CDR3 loop is CASSLGGPAKVGTEAFF. In DNA, the CDR3 is TGTGCCAGCAGCTTGGGAGGGCCCGCCAAAGTGGGCACTGAAGCTTTCTTT.